This T cell receptor beta chain is drawn from a study of vaccination and CD4 T cells after COVID-19. For the study at large: Cells were stimulated with overlapping spike peptides from SARS-CoV-2, HCoV-NL63, HCoV-OC43 and HCoV-229E.

With regard to this clonotype: Its target is not known.

CDR3 size: 12 residues. The germline CDR1 and CDR2 sequences are SNHLY and FYNNEI. Trimming stripped 8 bases from V and 0 bases from J, with 7 bases between. Sequencing of cultured CD4+ T cell DNA used the Oncomine TCR Beta short-read assay. Genomic DNA was isolated from cultured CD4+ T cells. TCRdb re-called the PCR reads through MiXCR, storing one row per CDR3 protein. The sample carries about 15,000 distinct CDR3 sequences, approximately 39% recorded once. Noted treatment: approximately nine-day PBMC culture with coronavirus spike peptide pools or control peptides (ViraFEST assay). J is TRBJ2-5 and V is TRBV2; no clear D gene. Sequenced here: CD4+ T cells from blood, cultured in vitro, sampled before SARS-CoV-2 vaccination. The receptor's source is a human donor who had recovered from COVID-19. CDR3 protein: CASGTNQETQYF. The CDR3 bases are TGTGCCAGCGGCACCAACCAAGAGACCCAGTACTTC.